Below, 18 T cell receptor beta chains from the same sample are listed, as sequenced in a study of T cell responses to AZD1222 COVID-19 vaccine (dated by TCRdb to about 2021). The method behind the library was the immunoSEQ multiplex PCR assay. This is the immuneACCESS table as TCRdb keeps it, with only in-frame sequences that have V and J called. A part of the clones is gone; compared with another copy, unresolved V genes explain less than half, and the rest is unexplained. This sample lists about 81,000 clones; 70% to 90% were detected once. The top ten constitute 3.4% of the sample. The time point label for this specimen denotes: about 28 days (+/-7) after the second vaccine dose. The sample in question was peripheral blood, obtained 28 days after the second AZD1222 dose. The receptor source for this set is an adult who received the AZD1222 COVID-19 vaccine.

CDR3 nucleotides: TGTGCCAGCAGCTCAGGGGGGGATTTTTACACCTTC. As protein: CASSSGGDFYTF. The chain is built from TRBV7-8 and TRBJ1-2, with 7 bases identical to TRBD1. Germline CDR1 reads SGHVS; CDR2 reads FQNEAQ. The V gene end was trimmed by 4 bases and the J gene end by 11 bases; junction bases not matched to a gene: 7. The CDR3 length is 12 residues.

The chain has TRBV7-2 and TRBJ1-1, with 10 nucleotides matching TRBD1. CDR1 is SGHTA and CDR2 is FQGNSA in the germline V gene. The CDR3 contains 15 residues. V dropped 4 bases and J dropped 3; count of bases not matched to a gene: 5. The DNA of the CDR3 is TGTGCCAGCAGCTCTGTGACAGGGGGCTACACTGAAGCTTTCTTT. Its translation is CASSSVTGGYTEAFF.

V usage is TRBV6-2 or TRBV6-3 and J usage is TRBJ1-1; the D is unclear. The CDR3 has 14 amino acids. The germline gives CDR1 MNHEY, CDR2 SVGEGT. The ends were cut back, 1 base at V and 1 base at J, with 7 bases in the middle. In DNA, the CDR3 is TGTGCCAGCAGTTACTTCCCACCGAACACTGAAGCTTTCTTT. This sequence encodes CASSYFPPNTEAFF.

Points on this clone: The same CDR3 also results from other DNA sequences found in this sample. The rearrangement joins TRBV5-4 to TRBJ1-1; TRBD1 matches at 7 bases. CDR3 length: 15 amino acids. Germline CDR1 and CDR2: SGHNT and YYREEE (reference sequence). The V segment lost 0 bases and the J segment 3 bases; nucleotides outside the gene matches: 5. The CDR3 bases are TGTGCCAGCAGCTTGGGACAGGGTTTGGACACTGAAGCTTTCTTT. Translated, it gives CASSLGQGLDTEAFF. The full variable domain, rest sourced from reference TRBV5-4 and TRBJ1-1, is ETGVTQSPTHLIKTRGQQVTLRCSSQSGHNTVSWYQQALGQGPQFIFQYYREEENGRGNFPPRFSGLQFPNYSSELNVNALELDDSALYLCASSLGQGLDTEAFFGQGTRLTVV.

The J gene is TRBJ1-4, the V gene TRBV28; D is possibly TRBD1 (5 bases). The CDR3 is made up of 13 amino acids. CDR1 is MDHEN, CDR2 SYDVKM, per germline. With 3 bases removed from V and 8 bases from J, the gap between germline ends came to 10 bases. The CDR3, as DNA: TGTGCCAGCAGTTTTCAGGGTGGCGAAAAACTGTTTTTT. It encodes CASSFQGGEKLFF.

The genes are TRBV5-4 and TRBJ2-5; unclear D gene. The ends were cut back, 4 bases at V and 3 bases at J, with 19 bases in the middle. This CDR3 has 16 residues. The germline gives CDR1 SGHNT, CDR2 YYREEE (reference sequence). DNA for the CDR3: TGTGCCAGCAGCACACCTCGATCCGGGCAGAAAGAGACCCAGTACTTC. This encodes CASSTPRSGQKETQYF.

As DNA, the CDR3 is TGCAGTGCTAGTAAGGGACAGGTGAACACCGGGGAGCTGTTTTTT. Its protein is CSASKGQVNTGELFF. This sequence joins TRBV20-1 and TRBJ2-2; 8 bases line up with TRBD1. After removal of 3 bases from V and 1 base from J, the junction contained 4 bases not matched to a gene. The CDR3 runs 15 residues. Germline lookup yields CDR1 DFQATT and CDR2 SNEGSKA (reference sequence).

The chain carries TRBV11-2 and TRBJ2-1; 7 nucleotides match TRBD1. The V gene's germline CDR1 is SGHAT and CDR2 FQNNGV. V was pared by 4 bases and J by 9 bases, with 12 bases of the junction left unmatched. CDR3 length: 15 amino acids. In DNA form, the CDR3 reads TGTGCCAGCAGCTCCATGAGGGGGCGTATCGGTGAGCAGTTCTTC. Protein: CASSSMRGRIGEQFF.

This clone was seen only once. CDR3 sequence: CASSYDLNWNTEAFF. CDR3 DNA: TGTGCCAGCAGTTATGACCTAAATTGGAACACTGAAGCTTTCTTT. This chain links TRBV28 with TRBJ1-1; D not resolved. Trimming pared 4 bases from V and 1 base from J, leaving 13 bases between. The CDR3 covers 15 residues. The germline CDR1 and CDR2 sequences are MDHEN and SYDVKM.

The chain joins TRBV27 to TRBJ1-6; D gene unclear. Trimming pared 5 bases from V and 5 bases from J, leaving 19 bases between. CDR3 length: 17 residues. The germline gives CDR1 MNHEY, CDR2 SMNVEV (reference sequence). The CDR3 here is CASSPSIRIAHNSPLHF. CDR3 nucleotide sequence: TGTGCCAGCAGTCCCTCGATCCGAATTGCCCATAATTCACCCCTCCACTTT.

The CDR3 nucleotides read TGCGCCAGCAGCCCATGGGACGGCTCCTACGAGCAGTACTTC. Translating it yields CASSPWDGSYEQYF. The chain combines TRBV5-1 with TRBJ2-7; D assignment may be TRBD1 or TRBD2 (5 bases each). V gave up 4 bases and J gave up 0 bases, with 11 bases separating them. This CDR3 is built from 14 residues. Germline V CDR1 and CDR2: SGHRS, YFSETQ.

The rearrangement joins TRBV7-3 to TRBJ2-3; D ambiguous. The V end was cut by 2 bases, the J end by 0 bases, with 6 bases between. CDR1 is SGHTA and CDR2 is FQGTGA in the germline V gene. The CDR3 loop spans 14 amino acids. The CDR3 here is CASSLRRSTDTQYF. CDR3 sequence (DNA): TGTGCCAGCAGCTTACGACGGAGCACAGATACGCAGTATTTT.

The rearrangement links TRBV4-1 to TRBJ1-6; tentative D call: TRBD1 (5 bases). Germline V gene sequence: CDR1 MGHRA, CDR2 YSYEKL. The CDR3 covers 17 residues. V was pared by 1 base and J by 8 bases, with 18 bases between. CDR3 amino acids: CASSQVGGALQHSPLHF. The CDR3 DNA reads as TGCGCCAGCAGCCAAGTCGGTGGGGCCTTACAACATTCACCCCTCCACTTT.

The chain is built from TRBV11-3 and TRBJ2-1; 7 nucleotides agree with TRBD1. The CDR3 runs to 14 residues. Losses at the gene ends were 0 bases for V and 13 bases for J; bases not matched to a gene: 9. The germline CDR1 and CDR2 sequences are SGHNT and YENEEA. Written as DNA, the CDR3 is TGTGCCAGCAGCTTAGACCCAAATTCAGGGGGACAGTTCTTC. This encodes CASSLDPNSGGQFF.

J is TRBJ2-5 and V is TRBV5-4; TRBD1 aligns across 8 bases. The V segment lost 3 bases and the J segment 5 bases; nucleotides outside the gene matches: 3. Looked up from germline, CDR1 is SGHNT and CDR2 is YYREEE (reference sequence). CDR3 length: 13 amino acids. CDR3 nucleotides: TGTGCCAGCAGCTCCAGGGGGCCTGAGACCCAGTACTTC. It codes for CASSSRGPETQYF.

The chain links TRBV28 to TRBJ2-7, with D possibly matching TRBD1 (6 bases). This CDR3 comprises 15 residues. In germline, CDR1 is MDHEN, CDR2 SYDVKM. Trimming pared 3 bases from V and 3 bases from J, leaving 15 bases between. CDR3 bases: TGTGCCAGCAGTTTGCCCGGGACAAAAGACTACGAGCAGTACTTC. Translation: CASSLPGTKDYEQYF.

This chain links TRBV7-6 with TRBJ1-2, with 10 bases aligning to TRBD1. This CDR3 spans 15 amino acids. Germline CDR1 SGHVS, CDR2 FNYEAQ. The V segment lost 4 bases and the J segment 8 bases; nucleotides outside the gene matches: 10. Here the CDR3 reads CASSSSGTGVVGYTF. CDR3 sequence (DNA): TGTGCCAGCAGCTCATCCGGGACAGGGGTAGTGGGCTACACCTTC.

This clone showed up just a few times. The chain has TRBV30 and TRBJ1-3; D might be TRBD1 (6 bases). This CDR3 is 14 amino acids long. Trimming pared 0 bases from V and 4 bases from J, leaving 10 bases between. Germline-derived CDR1 and CDR2 are GTSNPN and SVGIG (reference sequence). CDR3: CAWSVQGGGNTIYF. The DNA of the CDR3 is TGTGCCTGGAGTGTACAGGGAGGGGGAAACACCATATATTTT.